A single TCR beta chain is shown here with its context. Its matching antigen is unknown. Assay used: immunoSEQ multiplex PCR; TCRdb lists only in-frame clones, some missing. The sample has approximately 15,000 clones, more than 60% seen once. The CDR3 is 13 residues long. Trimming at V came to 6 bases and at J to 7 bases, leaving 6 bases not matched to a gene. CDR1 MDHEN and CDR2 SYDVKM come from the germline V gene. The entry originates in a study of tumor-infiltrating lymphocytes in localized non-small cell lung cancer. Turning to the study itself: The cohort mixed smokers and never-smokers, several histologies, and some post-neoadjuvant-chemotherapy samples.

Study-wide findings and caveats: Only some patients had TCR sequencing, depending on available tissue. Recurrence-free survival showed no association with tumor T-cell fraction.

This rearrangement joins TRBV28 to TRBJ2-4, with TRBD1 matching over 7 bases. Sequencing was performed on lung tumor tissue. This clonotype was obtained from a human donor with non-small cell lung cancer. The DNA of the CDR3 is TGTGCCAGCAGGTCAGGGGGTTGGAACATTCAGTACTTC. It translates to CASRSGGWNIQYF.